These 25 T cell receptor beta chains were all obtained from the same sample, sequenced in a study of blood T cell repertoires in COVID-19. TCRdb's table, derived via immunoSEQ multiplex PCR, lists solely in-frame clones and lacks some. The sample has about 250,000 clones, around 92% seen once. Sequences were obtained from PBMCs or T cells enriched from blood (not recorded which). Every receptor here comes from a woman in her thirties with acute COVID-19.

The chain uses TRBV6-5 and TRBJ2-7; TRBD2 might be the D (6 bases). The CDR3 has 15 residues. Trimming took off 1 base at V and 4 bases at J, with 14 bases between the two ends. The germline V gene encodes CDR1 MNHEY and CDR2 SVGAGI. This CDR3 is CASSYLGGGGYEQYF. CDR3 in DNA: TGTGCCAGCAGTTACTTGGGGGGAGGCGGGTACGAGCAGTACTTC.

The chain employs TRBV19 and TRBJ1-5; TRBD1 is a possible D gene (5 bases). This CDR3 is built from 16 residues. Germline V gives CDR1 LNHDA, CDR2 SQIVND (reference sequence). Trimming left V 1 base short and J 3 bases short, with 13 bases between. CDR3 loop: CASSIGNRLFNQPQHF. CDR3 DNA sequence: TGTGCCAGTAGTATAGGTAACAGGCTTTTCAATCAGCCCCAGCATTTT. Full variable domain (rest looked up from reference TRBV19 and TRBJ1-5): DGGITQSPKYLFRKEGQNVTLSCEQNLNHDAMYWYRQDPGQGLRLIYYSQIVNDFQKGDIAEGYSVSREKKESFPLTVTSAQKNPTAFYLCASSIGNRLFNQPQHFGDGTRLSIL.

The V gene is TRBV7-9, the J gene TRBJ1-6, with TRBD1 matching 9 bases. The V and J ends lost 4 bases and 7 bases, in that order; junction bases with no gene match: 5. Germline CDR1 SEHNR, CDR2 FQNEAQ (reference sequence). The CDR3 loop spans 15 amino acids. For the CDR3, the DNA is TGTGCCAGCAGCTCCCCGGGACAGGGAAATTCACCCCTCCACTTT. This gives the protein CASSSPGQGNSPLHF.

The rearrangement uses TRBV7-9 and TRBJ2-7, with a possible D match to TRBD2 (5 bases). Germline V gene lookup returns CDR1 SEHNR and CDR2 FQNEAQ (reference sequence). The CDR3 totals 13 residues. V lost 6 bases, J lost 7 bases, and 16 bases lay in between. CDR3 region: CASSRPLRGEQYF. CDR3 bases: TGTGCCAGCAGTAGGCCCCTTCGAGGGGAGCAGTACTTC.

The chain's CDR3 is CASSLDTGAHQPQHF. The CDR3 coding sequence is TGCGCCAGCAGCTTGGACACAGGGGCGCATCAGCCCCAGCATTTT. This sequence joins TRBV5-1 and TRBJ1-5, with 7 positions matching TRBD1. CDR1 is SGHRS, CDR2 YFSETQ, per germline. V gave up 0 bases and J gave up 5 bases; unmatched junction bases: 5. The CDR3 runs to 15 residues.

This chain joins TRBV12-3 or TRBV12-4 and TRBJ1-1, with TRBD1 identical over 7 bases. The CDR3 has 12 amino acids. The ends lost 8 bases at V and 1 base at J; junction bases unmatched: 1. CDR3 coding DNA: TGTGCCAGCGGGACAGAGAACACTGAAGCTTTCTTT. This encodes CASGTENTEAFF.

As to this clone: The junction differs from germline at one of its ends, possibly a read error. This chain joins TRBV28 and TRBJ2-7; D unclear. The germline V gene has CDR1 MDHEN and CDR2 SYDVKM. The CDR3 loop spans 11 amino acids. For the CDR3, the DNA is TGTGCCAGCAGCCAGACATGGGTCGTGGATTTC. Residues: CASSQTWVVDF.

The J gene is TRBJ2-4, the V gene TRBV19, with 8 bases lining up with TRBD1. CDR3 size: 17 residues. Looked up from germline, CDR1 is LNHDA and CDR2 is SQIVND (reference sequence). With V trimmed by 3 bases and J by 6 bases, 13 bases remained unmatched. CDR3 bases: TGTGCCAGTAGTATTGTTAGGTACAGGGGGATGTCAAACATTCAGTACTTC. Protein sequence: CASSIVRYRGMSNIQYF.

This clone has just one count. The rearrangement uses TRBV29-1 and TRBJ2-3; D perhaps matches TRBD1 (5 bases). Deletions cut 7 bases from V and 4 bases from J, with 21 bases between. CDR3 size: 15 residues. Germline CDR1 is SQVTM and CDR2 is ANQGSEA. The CDR3 DNA follows: TGCAGCGCCGTGACAGAATTCAAAGGCGCAGATACGCAGTATTTT. This gives the protein CSAVTEFKGADTQYF.

The chain recombines TRBV7-9 with TRBJ1-5; D ambiguous. The CDR3 is 12 residues long. Trimming removed 3 bases at V and 5 bases at J, with 5 bases between. In germline, CDR1 is SEHNR, CDR2 FQNEAQ (reference sequence). CDR3 sequence: CASSFEYQPQHF. Here the CDR3 DNA reads TGTGCCAGCAGCTTTGAGTATCAGCCCCAGCATTTT.

CDR3 in DNA: TGTGCCAGCAGCGCGACAGGGGGCCGTAAATCACCCCTCCACTTT. Its translation is CASSATGGRKSPLHF. The V call is TRBV5-4, the J call TRBJ1-6, with TRBD1 identical over 10 bases. V was clipped by 4 bases and J by 10 bases; unmatched bases: 8. The CDR3 contains 15 residues. CDR1 and CDR2 (germline): SGHNT, YYREEE (reference sequence).

The gene calls are TRBV5-4 and TRBJ1-1; perhaps TRBD1 as D (5 bases). V shed 4 bases and J shed 6 bases, with 16 bases lying between them. The CDR3 is 14 residues long. Germline lookup yields CDR1 SGHNT and CDR2 YYREEE (reference sequence). CDR3: CASSRWDGGAEAFF. CDR3 nucleotides: TGTGCCAGCAGCAGATGGGACGGAGGGGCTGAAGCTTTCTTT.

The rearrangement uses TRBV13 and TRBJ1-3; D is possibly TRBD1 (6 bases). V lost 4 bases, J lost 10 bases, and 11 bases lay in between. The CDR3 is 12 residues long. The germline V gene encodes CDR1 PRHDT and CDR2 FYEKMQ (reference sequence). CDR3 in DNA: TGTGCCAGCAGCTCAACCCAGGGGACCATATATTTT. Translated: CASSSTQGTIYF.

The chain uses TRBV4-1 and TRBJ2-7, with TRBD1 as a possible D gene (5 bases). V was cut by 1 base and J by 0 bases, with 10 bases left in between. CDR1 is MGHRA and CDR2 is YSYEKL in the germline V gene. The CDR3 spans 15 residues. CDR3 in amino acids: CASSQVTGNSYEQYF. The CDR3 DNA reads TGCGCCAGCAGCCAAGTAACAGGAAACTCCTACGAGCAGTACTTC.

V usage is TRBV29-1 and J usage is TRBJ1-2; TRBD1 matches 7 bases. Germline CDR1 SQVTM, CDR2 ANQGSEA. CDR3 length equals 12 residues. V gave up 7 bases and J gave up 1 base; unmatched junction bases: 3. The CDR3 region is CSASGGNYGYTF. CDR3 DNA sequence: TGCAGCGCATCAGGGGGTAACTATGGCTACACCTTC. Together with reference TRBV29-1 and TRBJ1-2, the CDR3 gives the full variable domain: SAVISQKPSRDICQRGTSLTIQCQVDSQVTMMFWYRQQPGQSLTLIATANQGSEATYESGFVIDKFPISRPNLTFSTLTVSNMSPEDSSIYLCSASGGNYGYTFGSGTRLTVV.

V gene TRBV2 combines with J gene TRBJ2-1; 9 bases line up with TRBD2. CDR1 is SNHLY, CDR2 FYNNEI, per germline. V lost 4 bases, J lost 0 bases, and 19 bases stayed unmatched. The CDR3 spans 21 residues. For the CDR3, the DNA is TGTGCCAGCAGTGGGACTAGCGATGCGGAGACCATCAACAGCTCCTACAATGAGCAGTTCTTC. It yields the protein CASSGTSDAETINSSYNEQFF.

The rearrangement uses TRBV13 and TRBJ2-1, with TRBD2 matching 8 bases. J was trimmed by 1 base and V by 4 bases; bases with no gene match: 3. CDR1 PRHDT and CDR2 FYEKMQ come from the germline V gene (reference sequence). There are 15 residues in the CDR3. The CDR3 DNA reads TGTGCCAGCAGCTCAGCGGGGGTATCCTACAATGAGCAGTTCTTC. Residues: CASSSAGVSYNEQFF.

CDR3 region: CASRETGNGYTF. CDR3 bases: TGTGCCAGCAGGGAGACAGGGAATGGCTACACCTTC. The rearrangement joins TRBV6-5 to TRBJ1-2; 7 bases are shared with TRBD1. The CDR3 length is 12 residues. The germline CDR1 and CDR2 sequences are MNHEY and SVGAGI. Trimming at V came to 6 bases and at J to 6 bases, leaving 4 bases not matched to a gene.

The rearrangement uses TRBV19 and TRBJ1-2; TRBD1 matches at 11 bases. J was trimmed by 4 bases and V by 3 bases; bases with no gene match: 4. This CDR3 has 15 amino acids. Per germline, CDR1 LNHDA and CDR2 SQIVND (reference sequence). The CDR3, as DNA: TGTGCCAGTAGTATCCGGACAGGGGGCGCCTATGGCTACACCTTC. Its translation is CASSIRTGGAYGYTF.

This chain joins TRBV30 and TRBJ1-1, with unresolved D. CDR3 size: 13 residues. V dropped 3 bases and J dropped 1 base, with 9 bases sitting between them. Germline V gene sequence: CDR1 GTSNPN, CDR2 SVGIG (reference sequence). CDR3: CAWRRRANTEAFF. CDR3 DNA: TGTGCCTGGAGAAGGAGGGCGAACACTGAAGCTTTCTTT.

This clone showed up just once. The CDR3, as DNA: TGTGCCAGCAGCTCGGGGGCTAGCGGGCACTACGAGCAGTACTTC. As protein: CASSSGASGHYEQYF. This chain connects TRBV11-3 to TRBJ2-7, with 8 bases identical to TRBD2. J gave up 3 bases and V 4 bases, and 8 bases lay outside the gene matches. CDR1 SGHNT and CDR2 YENEEA come from the germline V gene. The CDR3 extends over 15 amino acids.

The CDR3 region is CATSRTGEMHIQYF. The CDR3 coding sequence is TGTGCCACCAGCAGGACAGGGGAGATGCACATTCAGTACTTC. V is TRBV15 and J is TRBJ2-4, with 8 bases that match TRBD1. Germline V gene sequence: CDR1 LNHNV, CDR2 YYDKDF (reference sequence). The CDR3 is 14 amino acids. Unmatched junction bases numbered 6, after V lost 3 bases and J lost 8 bases.

This rearrangement joins TRBV28 to TRBJ2-7, with TRBD2 identical over 11 bases. The germline gives CDR1 MDHEN, CDR2 SYDVKM. The CDR3 covers 13 residues. The V and J ends lost 8 bases and 3 bases, in that order; junction bases with no gene match: 3. The CDR3 here is CASAGTSGYEQYF. As DNA, the CDR3 is TGTGCCAGCGCCGGGACTAGCGGCTACGAGCAGTACTTC.

Note on this clone: The germline gene is not matched at one end of the junction; a read error may be the cause. The chain joins TRBV14 to TRBJ2-3, with D unclear. Germline CDR1 and CDR2: SGHDN and FVKESK. The CDR3 totals 13 residues. The CDR3 sequence is CASSQDMNTLQDF. CDR3 in DNA: TGTGCCAGCAGCCAAGATATGAACACCCTGCAGGATTTT.

V is TRBV6-5 and J is TRBJ2-3; D might be TRBD2 (6 bases). The CDR3 is 13 residues long. Per the germline V gene, CDR1 is MNHEY and CDR2 is SVGAGI. Deletions cut 8 bases from V and 2 bases from J, with 11 bases between. The CDR3 bases are TGTGCCAGCCGGGAGCCTAACACAGATACGCAGTATTTT. It translates to CASREPNTDTQYF.